This T cell receptor (beta chain) was sequenced in a study of blood T cell repertoires in COVID-19. Profiled with immunoSEQ multiplex PCR; TCRdb holds only in-frame clones, not every one. The sample has about 280,000 clones, roughly 86% seen once; the top ten hold more than 9.5%. The V and J ends lost 6 bases and 0 bases respectively, with 15 bases between them. The CDR3 is 16 residues long. Germline V gene lookup returns CDR1 SEHNR and CDR2 FQNEAQ (reference sequence). Material: peripheral blood. The sequence derives from a woman under 40 with COVID-19, enrolled during active disease. The chain carries TRBV7-9 and TRBJ1-3, with unresolved D. The CDR3 nucleotides read TGTGCCAGCAGGCCCAGAGGGCAGAGCTCTGGAAACACCATATATTTT. Encoded protein: CASRPRGQSSGNTIYF. Together with reference TRBV7-9 and TRBJ1-3, the CDR3 gives the full variable domain: DTGVSQNPRHKITKRGQNVTFRCDPISEHNRLYWYRQTLGQGPEFLTYFQNEAQLEKSRLLSDRFSAERPKGSFSTLEIQRTEQGDSAMYLCASRPRGQSSGNTIYFGEGSWLTVV.